The 25 T cell receptor beta chains given below trace back to one sample, sequenced in a study of identical twins. Via MiXCR, TCRdb re-called the 5' RACE reads, giving one row per CDR3 protein. The sample records about 530,000 distinct CDR3 sequences, about 22% being singletons. A further study also used this sample, focusing on yellow fever vaccine responses in identical twins.

Sample: CD4+ T cells sorted from blood. The receptors shown here come from a young woman in good health.

The chain couples TRBV7-8 to TRBJ2-1; 8 bases align to TRBD2. There are 16 residues in the CDR3. Germline V gene lookup returns CDR1 SGHVS and CDR2 FQNEAQ. J gave up 7 bases and V 0 bases, and 8 bases lay outside the gene matches. CDR3 residues: CASSLAGGTSRNEQFF. CDR3 nucleotides: TGTGCCAGCAGCTTAGCTGGAGGGACTAGTCGGAATGAGCAGTTCTTC.

The chain carries TRBV7-9 and TRBJ2-3; 11 bases fit TRBD2. CDR3 length: 15 residues. In germline, CDR1 is SEHNR, CDR2 FQNEAQ (reference sequence). Losses at the gene ends were 3 bases for V and 4 bases for J; bases not matched to a gene: 3. The CDR3 region has the DNA TGTGCCAGCAGCTTGAGTAGCGGGGGGGCAGATACGCAGTATTTT. As protein: CASSLSSGGADTQYF.

V usage is TRBV7-9 and J usage is TRBJ1-1; maybe TRBD1 (5 bases). The CDR3 has 15 amino acids. Germline V gene sequence: CDR1 SEHNR, CDR2 FQNEAQ (reference sequence). V was trimmed by 2 bases and J by 5 bases, leaving 15 bases between them. CDR3 coding DNA: TGTGCCAGCAGCTTAATCCAGGTATGGGGGACTGAAGCTTTCTTT. It encodes CASSLIQVWGTEAFF.

This chain uses TRBV24-1 with TRBJ2-3; D possibly corresponds to TRBD2 (7 bases). The germline CDR1 and CDR2 sequences are KGHDR and SFDVKD. Trimming shortened V by 6 bases and J by 3 bases, and 21 bases separated the two germline ends. The CDR3 sequence is 17 residues long. The CDR3: CATSRGAGAGKTDTQYF. Written as DNA, the CDR3 is TGTGCCACCAGTCGGGGCGCGGGGGCGGGGAAGACAGATACGCAGTATTTT.

The rearrangement joins TRBV3-1 to TRBJ2-5; TRBD2 agrees at 7 bases. The CDR3 has 14 residues. With V trimmed by 3 bases and J by 1 base, 2 bases remained unmatched. Germline V gene lookup returns CDR1 LGHDT and CDR2 YNNKEL (reference sequence). CDR3: CASSQGGGQETQYF. DNA for the CDR3: TGTGCCAGCAGCCAGGGCGGGGGCCAAGAGACCCAGTACTTC.

This clonotype was observed a handful of times. The DNA of the CDR3 is TGTGCCAGCAGCGAGGGACGTGAGCAGTTCTTC. Translation gives CASSEGREQFF. The chain joins TRBV2 to TRBJ2-1; D tentatively reads TRBD1 or TRBD2 (5 bases each). This CDR3 contains 11 residues. The germline V gene encodes CDR1 SNHLY and CDR2 FYNNEI. The V gene lost 6 bases and the J gene lost 9 bases, with 9 bases spanning the gap.

V is TRBV7-6 and J is TRBJ2-7, with 8 bases fitting TRBD1. The V and J ends lost 1 base and 5 bases, in that order; junction bases with no gene match: 7. This CDR3 contains 15 residues. CDR1 and CDR2 (germline): SGHVS, FNYEAQ. This chain's CDR3 is CASSLGAGGLNEQYF. In DNA form, the CDR3 reads TGTGCCAGCAGCTTAGGTGCAGGGGGCTTAAACGAGCAGTACTTC.

This clonotype has more than one count but fewer than ten. The rearrangement joins TRBV18 to TRBJ2-7, with 12 nucleotides matching TRBD2. V lost 5 bases to trimming and J lost 5 bases; unmatched junction nucleotides: 7. The CDR3 runs to 15 residues. In germline, CDR1 is KGHSH, CDR2 LQKENI. The DNA of the CDR3 is TGTGCCAGCTCAGAACGACTAGCGGGAGCCCACGAGCAGTACTTC. Protein sequence: CASSERLAGAHEQYF.

This clonotype appeared many times. The chain links TRBV5-1 to TRBJ2-3, with 8 positions matching TRBD1. Germline CDR1 SGHRS, CDR2 YFSETQ. The trim removed 2 bases at V and 3 bases at J, leaving 2 bases unmatched. CDR3 length: 14 amino acids. CDR3 DNA sequence: TGCGCCAGCAGCTTCCGGACAGGGACAGATACGCAGTATTTT. It encodes CASSFRTGTDTQYF. The full variable domain, completed using reference TRBV5-1 and TRBJ2-3, is KAGVTQTPRYLIKTRGQQVTLSCSPISGHRSVSWYQQTPGQGLQFLFEYFSETQRNKGNFPGRFSGRQFSNSRSEMNVSTLELGDSALYLCASSFRTGTDTQYFGPGTRLTVL.

This clonotype was counted a few times. The chain combines TRBV24-1 with TRBJ2-3, with D maybe TRBD2 (6 bases). This CDR3 has 14 residues. Germline CDR1 KGHDR, CDR2 SFDVKD. Deletions cut 6 bases from V and 3 bases from J, with 12 bases between. The CDR3 DNA reads TGTGCCACCAGTCCGGGGGAGGAGACAGATACGCAGTATTTT. Protein sequence: CATSPGEETDTQYF.

The J gene is TRBJ2-3, the V gene TRBV18; D is unresolved. The germline gives CDR1 KGHSH, CDR2 LQKENI. This CDR3 is 15 amino acids long. Trimming pared 3 bases from V and 3 bases from J, leaving 13 bases between. The CDR3 protein is CASSPNKGKTDTQYF. For the CDR3, the DNA is TGTGCCAGCTCACCGAACAAGGGCAAAACAGATACGCAGTATTTT.

This clonotype has more than one count but fewer than ten. The CDR3 region has the DNA TGTGCCAGCAGCCAAGACGAGGGACTCTCCTACAATGAGCAGTTCTTC. Encoded protein: CASSQDEGLSYNEQFF. The genes are TRBV3-1 and TRBJ2-1; tentatively, D is TRBD2 (6 bases). CDR3 length: 16 amino acids. V gave up 0 bases and J gave up 0 bases, with 9 bases separating them. CDR1 and CDR2 (germline): LGHDT, YNNKEL (reference sequence).

The V gene is TRBV5-6, the J gene TRBJ1-1; D may be TRBD1 (6 bases). The ends were cut back, 3 bases at V and 2 bases at J, with 14 bases in the middle. This CDR3 contains 15 residues. Germline-derived CDR1 and CDR2 are SGHDT and YYEEEE. This CDR3 reads CASSSTRTANTEAFF. The CDR3 region has the DNA TGTGCCAGCAGCTCAACCCGGACAGCTAACACTGAAGCTTTCTTT.

V usage is TRBV7-9 and J usage is TRBJ2-6; D uncertain. With 3 bases removed from V and 4 bases from J, the gap between germline ends came to 7 bases. The CDR3 has 14 amino acids. Germline values: CDR1 SEHNR, CDR2 FQNEAQ (reference sequence). For the CDR3, the DNA is TGTGCCAGCAGCTTCGCGTTGGGGGCCAACGTCCTGACTTTC. This encodes CASSFALGANVLTF.

The gene calls are TRBV28 and TRBJ2-7; the D gene is possibly TRBD1 (5 bases). This CDR3 is 13 amino acids long. Looked up from germline, CDR1 is MDHEN and CDR2 is SYDVKM. Deletions cut 3 bases from V and 7 bases from J, with 13 bases between. The CDR3 DNA is TGTGCCAGCAGTTTGACAGTTGGTAGGGAGCAGTACGTC. Translation gives CASSLTVGREQYV.

The chain combines TRBV11-3 with TRBJ2-1, with 9 bases aligning to TRBD2. Trimming took 5 bases from V and 6 from J; bases not matched to a gene: 8. The germline V gene encodes CDR1 SGHNT and CDR2 YENEEA. The CDR3 runs to 15 residues. This chain's CDR3 is CASSIPGTSPNEQFF. The CDR3 bases are TGTGCCAGCAGCATACCCGGGACTAGCCCCAATGAGCAGTTCTTC.

This clonotype was observed at least ten times. V is TRBV12-3 or TRBV12-4 and J is TRBJ2-2; D gene unclear. CDR3 length: 15 amino acids. Between the trimmed V and J ends, which lost 3 bases and 4 bases, there was a span of 12 bases. CDR3 coding DNA: TGTGCCAGCAGTTTTGAGAGTATTGGCACCGGGGAGCTGTTTTTT. Translated, it gives CASSFESIGTGELFF.

V is TRBV10-3 and J is TRBJ2-1; either TRBD1 or TRBD2 may fit D (5 bases each). Trimming shortened V by 8 bases and J by 7 bases, and 15 bases separated the two germline ends. This CDR3 region has 13 residues. In germline, CDR1 is ENHRY, CDR2 SYGVKD. This chain's CDR3 is CAIGGTGDNEQFF. The CDR3 DNA sequence: TGTGCCATCGGAGGCACAGGCGATAATGAGCAGTTCTTC.

The chain employs TRBV5-1 and TRBJ2-7, with D uncertain. This CDR3 is 12 amino acids long. Per the germline V gene, CDR1 is SGHRS and CDR2 is YFSETQ. V was cut by 0 bases and J by 3 bases, with 4 bases left in between. This CDR3 is CASSLEFYEQYF. CDR3 bases: TGCGCCAGCAGCTTGGAGTTCTACGAGCAGTACTTC.

This clonotype has ten or more counts. This rearrangement joins TRBV11-2 to TRBJ2-3; possible D gene TRBD2, 5 bases. V was trimmed by 5 bases and J by 2 bases, leaving 14 bases between them. This CDR3 has 15 amino acids. The germline V gene encodes CDR1 SGHAT and CDR2 FQNNGV. CDR3 loop: CASSTRTGTTDTQYF. CDR3 DNA sequence: TGTGCCAGCAGCACCAGGACGGGAACCACAGATACGCAGTATTTT.

This clonotype was counted at least ten times. V gene TRBV9 combines with J gene TRBJ2-1, with 8 nucleotides matching TRBD1. Germline CDR1 reads SGDLS; CDR2 reads YYNGEE. The V gene end was trimmed by 4 bases and the J gene end by 4 bases; junction bases not matched to a gene: 1. The CDR3 spans 13 residues. The CDR3 loop reads CASSRTGYNEQFF. Written as DNA, the CDR3 is TGTGCCAGCAGCCGGACAGGGTACAATGAGCAGTTCTTC.

The chain has TRBV7-2 and TRBJ2-5; TRBD2 agrees at 10 bases. The length of the CDR3 is 15 residues. Germline values: CDR1 SGHTA, CDR2 FQGNSA. With 1 base clipped from V and 5 bases from J, the junction kept 4 bases outside the gene matches. Written as DNA, the CDR3 is TGTGCCAGCAGCTTAGTACTAGCGGGGCGTGAGACCCAGTACTTC. Protein sequence: CASSLVLAGRETQYF.

The V call is TRBV28, the J call TRBJ1-1; D gene uncertain. The V and J ends lost 3 bases and 0 bases respectively, with 8 bases between them. This CDR3 has 14 residues. Germline CDR1 and CDR2: MDHEN and SYDVKM. Here the CDR3 DNA reads TGTGCCAGCAGTTTCGGACCTCTGAACACTGAAGCTTTCTTT. Encoded protein: CASSFGPLNTEAFF.

The chain joins TRBV10-3 to TRBJ2-5; D unclear. Trimming removed 5 bases at V and 1 base at J, with 14 bases between. Per germline, CDR1 ENHRY and CDR2 SYGVKD. The CDR3 loop spans 15 amino acids. The CDR3 region is CAISRAERGQETQYF. The DNA for the CDR3 is TGTGCCATCAGTCGAGCCGAGAGAGGCCAAGAGACCCAGTACTTC.

The V call is TRBV28, the J call TRBJ2-1; TRBD2 matches 8 bases. The CDR3 covers 16 residues. After removal of 2 bases from V and 1 base from J, the junction contained 4 bases not matched to a gene. The germline CDR1 and CDR2 sequences are MDHEN and SYDVKM. CDR3 amino acids: CASSLRTGGSYNEQFF. The CDR3 DNA follows: TGTGCCAGCAGTTTAAGGACGGGAGGGTCCTACAATGAGCAGTTCTTC.